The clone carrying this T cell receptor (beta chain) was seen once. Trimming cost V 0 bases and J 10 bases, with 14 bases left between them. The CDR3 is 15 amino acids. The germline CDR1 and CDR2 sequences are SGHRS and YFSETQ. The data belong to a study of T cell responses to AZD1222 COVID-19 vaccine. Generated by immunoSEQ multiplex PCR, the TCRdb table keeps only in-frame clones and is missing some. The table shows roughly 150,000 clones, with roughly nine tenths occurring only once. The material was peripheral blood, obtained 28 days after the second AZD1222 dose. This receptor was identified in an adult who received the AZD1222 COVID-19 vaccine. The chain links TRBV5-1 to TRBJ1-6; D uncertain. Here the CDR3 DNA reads TGCGCCAGCAGCTTGGACGGCCAAGGAAGCTCACCCCTCCACTTT. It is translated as CASSLDGQGSSPLHF.